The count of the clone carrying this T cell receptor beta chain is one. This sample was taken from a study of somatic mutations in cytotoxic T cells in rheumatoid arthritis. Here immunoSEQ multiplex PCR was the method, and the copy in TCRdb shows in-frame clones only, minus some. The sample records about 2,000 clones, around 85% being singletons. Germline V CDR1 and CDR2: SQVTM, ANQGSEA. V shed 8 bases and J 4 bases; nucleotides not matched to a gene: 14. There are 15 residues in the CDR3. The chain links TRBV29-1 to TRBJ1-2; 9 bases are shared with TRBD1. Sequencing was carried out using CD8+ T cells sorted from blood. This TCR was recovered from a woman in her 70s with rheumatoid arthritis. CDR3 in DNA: TGCAGCACCTCGTCGATGGGACAGGGTTTCTATGGCTACACCTTC. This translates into CSTSSMGQGFYGYTF. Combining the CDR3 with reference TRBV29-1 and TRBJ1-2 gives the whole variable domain SAVISQKPSRDICQRGTSLTIQCQVDSQVTMMFWYRQQPGQSLTLIATANQGSEATYESGFVIDKFPISRPNLTFSTLTVSNMSPEDSSIYLCSTSSMGQGFYGYTFGSGTRLTVV.